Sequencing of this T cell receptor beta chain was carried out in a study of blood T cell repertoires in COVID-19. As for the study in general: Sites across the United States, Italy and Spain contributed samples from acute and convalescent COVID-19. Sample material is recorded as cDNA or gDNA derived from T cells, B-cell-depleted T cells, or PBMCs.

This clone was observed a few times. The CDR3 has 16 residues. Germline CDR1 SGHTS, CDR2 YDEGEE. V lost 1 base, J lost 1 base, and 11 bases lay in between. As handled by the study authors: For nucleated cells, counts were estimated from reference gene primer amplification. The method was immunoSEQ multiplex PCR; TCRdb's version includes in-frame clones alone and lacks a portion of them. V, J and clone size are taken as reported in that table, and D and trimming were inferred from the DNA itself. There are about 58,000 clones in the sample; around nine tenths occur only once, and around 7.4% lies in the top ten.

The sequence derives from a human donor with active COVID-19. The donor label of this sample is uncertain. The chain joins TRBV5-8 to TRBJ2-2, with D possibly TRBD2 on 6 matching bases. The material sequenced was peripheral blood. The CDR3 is CASSLFRDLNTGELFF. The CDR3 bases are TGTGCCAGCAGCTTGTTCAGGGACTTGAACACCGGGGAGCTGTTTTTT.